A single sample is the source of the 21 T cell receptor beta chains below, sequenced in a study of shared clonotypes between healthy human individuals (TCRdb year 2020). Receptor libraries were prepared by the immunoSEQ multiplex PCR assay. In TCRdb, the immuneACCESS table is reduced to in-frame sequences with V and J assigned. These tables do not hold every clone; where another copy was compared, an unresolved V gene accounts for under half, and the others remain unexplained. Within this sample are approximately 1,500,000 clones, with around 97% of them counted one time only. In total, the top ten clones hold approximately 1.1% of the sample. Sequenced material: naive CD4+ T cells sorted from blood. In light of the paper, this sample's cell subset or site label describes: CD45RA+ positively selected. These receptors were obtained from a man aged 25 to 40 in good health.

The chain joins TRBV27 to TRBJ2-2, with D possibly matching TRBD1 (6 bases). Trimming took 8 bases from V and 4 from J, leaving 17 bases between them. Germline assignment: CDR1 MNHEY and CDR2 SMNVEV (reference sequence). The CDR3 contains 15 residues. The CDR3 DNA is TGTGCCAGCGGCCCCTCCACAGGGCCCACCGGGGAGCTGTTTTTT. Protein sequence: CASGPSTGPTGELFF.

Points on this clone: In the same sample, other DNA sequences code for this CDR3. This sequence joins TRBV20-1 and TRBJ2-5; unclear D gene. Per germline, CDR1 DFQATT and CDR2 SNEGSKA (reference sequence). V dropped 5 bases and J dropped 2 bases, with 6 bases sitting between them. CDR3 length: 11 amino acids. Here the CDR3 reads CSASLQETQYF. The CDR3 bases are TGCAGTGCTTCGCTTCAAGAGACCCAGTACTTC.

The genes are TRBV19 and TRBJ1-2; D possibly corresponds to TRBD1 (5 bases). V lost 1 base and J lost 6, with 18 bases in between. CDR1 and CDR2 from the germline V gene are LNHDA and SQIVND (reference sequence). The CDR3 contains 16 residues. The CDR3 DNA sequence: TGTGCCAGTAGTATAGTAGGGGAGGATTATCGGGATGGCTACACCTTC. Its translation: CASSIVGEDYRDGYTF.

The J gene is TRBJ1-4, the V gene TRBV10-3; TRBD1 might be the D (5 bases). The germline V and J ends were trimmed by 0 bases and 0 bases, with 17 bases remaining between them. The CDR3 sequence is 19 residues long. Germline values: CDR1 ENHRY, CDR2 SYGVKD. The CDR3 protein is CAISESNDKGPATNEKLFF. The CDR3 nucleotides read TGTGCCATCAGTGAGTCAAATGATAAGGGGCCTGCAACTAATGAAAAACTGTTTTTT.

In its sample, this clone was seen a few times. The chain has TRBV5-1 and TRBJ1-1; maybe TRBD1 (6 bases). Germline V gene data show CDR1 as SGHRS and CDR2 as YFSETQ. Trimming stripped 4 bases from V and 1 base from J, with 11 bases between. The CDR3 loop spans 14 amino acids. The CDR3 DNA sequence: TGCGCCAGCAGCCAGGACAGACAGAACACTGAAGCTTTCTTT. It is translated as CASSQDRQNTEAFF.

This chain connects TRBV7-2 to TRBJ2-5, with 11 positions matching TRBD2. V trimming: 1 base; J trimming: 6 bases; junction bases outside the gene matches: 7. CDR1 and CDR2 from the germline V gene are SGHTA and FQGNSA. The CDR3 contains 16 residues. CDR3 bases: TGTGCCAGCAGCTTAGGTAGCGGGAGGGCCGGTAAGACCCAGTACTTC. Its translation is CASSLGSGRAGKTQYF.

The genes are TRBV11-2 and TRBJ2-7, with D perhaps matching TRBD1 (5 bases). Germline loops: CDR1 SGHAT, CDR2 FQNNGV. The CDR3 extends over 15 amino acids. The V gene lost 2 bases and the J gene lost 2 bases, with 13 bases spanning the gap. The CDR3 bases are TGTGCCAGCAGCTTAATGACAGCACGCCCCTACGAGCAGTACTTC. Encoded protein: CASSLMTARPYEQYF.

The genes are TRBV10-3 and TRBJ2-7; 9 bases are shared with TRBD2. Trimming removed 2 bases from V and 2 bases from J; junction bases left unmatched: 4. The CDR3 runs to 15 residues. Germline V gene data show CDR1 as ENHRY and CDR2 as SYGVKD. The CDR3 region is CAISEPGLAPYEQYF. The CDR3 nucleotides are TGTGCCATCAGTGAGCCGGGACTAGCCCCCTACGAGCAGTACTTC.

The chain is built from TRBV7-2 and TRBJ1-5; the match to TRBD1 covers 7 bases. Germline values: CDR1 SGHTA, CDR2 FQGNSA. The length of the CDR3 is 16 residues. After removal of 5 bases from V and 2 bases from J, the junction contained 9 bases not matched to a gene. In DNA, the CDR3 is TGTGCCAGCAGCAAAACGACAGGGAGCGGCAATCAGCCCCAGCATTTT. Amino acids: CASSKTTGSGNQPQHF.

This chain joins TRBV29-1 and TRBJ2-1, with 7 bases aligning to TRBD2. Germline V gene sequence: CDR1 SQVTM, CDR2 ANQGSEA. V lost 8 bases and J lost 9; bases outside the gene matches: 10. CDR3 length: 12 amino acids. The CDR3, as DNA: TGCAGCCTAGCGGACGGGGACGGTGAGCAGTTCTTC. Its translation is CSLADGDGEQFF.

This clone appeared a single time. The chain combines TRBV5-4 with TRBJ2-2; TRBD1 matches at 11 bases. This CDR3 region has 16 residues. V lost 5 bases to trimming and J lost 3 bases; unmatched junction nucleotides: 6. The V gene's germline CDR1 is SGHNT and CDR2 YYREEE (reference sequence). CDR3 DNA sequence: TGTGCCAGCAGTTCGGGACAGGGGGGATACACCGGGGAGCTGTTTTTT. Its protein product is CASSSGQGGYTGELFF.

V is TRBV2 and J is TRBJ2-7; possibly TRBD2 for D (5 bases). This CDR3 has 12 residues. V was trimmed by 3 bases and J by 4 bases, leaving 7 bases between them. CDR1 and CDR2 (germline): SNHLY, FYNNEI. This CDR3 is CASSDEGYEQYF. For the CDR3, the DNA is TGTGCCAGCAGTGACGAGGGATACGAGCAGTACTTC.

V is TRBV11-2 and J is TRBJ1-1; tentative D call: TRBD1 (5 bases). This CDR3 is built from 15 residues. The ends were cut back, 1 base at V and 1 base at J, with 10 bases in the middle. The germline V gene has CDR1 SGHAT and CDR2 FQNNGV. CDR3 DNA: TGTGCCAGCAGCTTAGCGCCCCAGGGGAACACTGAAGCTTTCTTT. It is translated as CASSLAPQGNTEAFF.

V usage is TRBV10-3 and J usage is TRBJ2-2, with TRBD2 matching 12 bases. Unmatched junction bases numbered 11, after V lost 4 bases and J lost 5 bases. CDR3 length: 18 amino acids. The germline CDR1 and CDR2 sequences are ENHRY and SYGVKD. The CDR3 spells CAISGRTSGARGTGELFF. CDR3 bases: TGTGCCATCAGTGGCCGGACTAGCGGGGCCCGTGGTACCGGGGAGCTGTTTTTT.

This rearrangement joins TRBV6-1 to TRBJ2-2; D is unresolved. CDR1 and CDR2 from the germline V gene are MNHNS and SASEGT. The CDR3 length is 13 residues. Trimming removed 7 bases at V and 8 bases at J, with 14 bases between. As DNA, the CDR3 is TGTGCCAGCACTAAAATGACGGCTGGGGAGCTGTTTTTT. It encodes CASTKMTAGELFF.

The CDR3 loop is CASSPHPGVEETQYF. The CDR3 coding sequence is TGTGCCAGCTCACCACATCCGGGAGTGGAGGAGACCCAGTACTTC. The J gene is TRBJ2-5, the V gene TRBV18; D possibly corresponds to TRBD2 (6 bases). Per the germline V gene, CDR1 is KGHSH and CDR2 is LQKENI. The V and J ends lost 1 base and 5 bases respectively, with 14 bases between them. The CDR3 has 15 amino acids.

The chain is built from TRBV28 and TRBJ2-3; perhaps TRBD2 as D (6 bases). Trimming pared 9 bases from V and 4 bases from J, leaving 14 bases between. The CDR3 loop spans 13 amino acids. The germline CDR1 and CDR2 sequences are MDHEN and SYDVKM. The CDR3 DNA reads TGTGCCAGTCTCTCCGGGGGTGCAGATACGCAGTATTTT. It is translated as CASLSGGADTQYF.

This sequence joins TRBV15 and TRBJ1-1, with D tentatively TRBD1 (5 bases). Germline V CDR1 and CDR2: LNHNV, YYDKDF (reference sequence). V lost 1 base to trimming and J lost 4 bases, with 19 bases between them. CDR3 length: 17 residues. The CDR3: CATSRAMGLGFGTEAFF. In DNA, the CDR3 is TGTGCCACCAGCAGAGCCATGGGGCTTGGGTTTGGCACTGAAGCTTTCTTT.

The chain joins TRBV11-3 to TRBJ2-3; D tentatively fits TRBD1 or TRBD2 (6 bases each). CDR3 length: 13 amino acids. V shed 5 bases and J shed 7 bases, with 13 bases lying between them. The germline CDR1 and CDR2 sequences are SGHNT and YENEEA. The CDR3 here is CASSLGGTHTQYF. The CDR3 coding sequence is TGTGCCAGCAGCCTAGGGGGGACTCATACGCAGTATTTT.

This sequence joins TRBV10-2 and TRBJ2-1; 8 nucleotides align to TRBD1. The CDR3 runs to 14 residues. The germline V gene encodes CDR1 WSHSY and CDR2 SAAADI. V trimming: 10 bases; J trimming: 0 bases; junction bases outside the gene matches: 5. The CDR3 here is CATRQGSSYNEQFF. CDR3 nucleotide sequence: TGCGCCACCCGACAGGGGAGCTCCTACAATGAGCAGTTCTTC.

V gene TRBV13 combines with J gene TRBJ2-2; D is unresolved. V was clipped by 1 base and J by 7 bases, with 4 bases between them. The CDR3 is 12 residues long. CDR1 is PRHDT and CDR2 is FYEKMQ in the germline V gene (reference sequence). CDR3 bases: TGTGCCAGCAGCTTAGTGTTCGGGGAGCTGTTTTTT. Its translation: CASSLVFGELFF.